This T cell receptor (beta chain) came from a study of T cell repertoires in cytomegalovirus infection. General study results and limits: Identification of carriers of CMV plus the relevant HLA was performed using cumulative public TCR beta family frequency.

TCRdb re-derived calls from the reads in MiXCR, one entry per CDR3 protein. The sample has roughly 200,000 distinct CDR3 sequences; about 18% are singletons. Details on this clonotype: Its antigen remains unidentified.

Sequencing was carried out using CD8+ T cells from PBMCs. The source is a human donor in good health (CMV status not recorded). Some clones in this sample may be carry-over from other donors' samples.

DNA of the CDR3: TGTGCCAGTAGAAAGACAATCAAGCCAACCTACGAGCAGTACTTC. It yields the protein CASRKTIKPTYEQYF. This sequence joins TRBV19 and TRBJ2-7; D is uncertain. Trimming took off 6 bases at V and 2 bases at J, with 17 bases between the two ends. From germline, CDR1 is LNHDA and CDR2 SQIVND (reference sequence). This CDR3 comprises 15 residues.